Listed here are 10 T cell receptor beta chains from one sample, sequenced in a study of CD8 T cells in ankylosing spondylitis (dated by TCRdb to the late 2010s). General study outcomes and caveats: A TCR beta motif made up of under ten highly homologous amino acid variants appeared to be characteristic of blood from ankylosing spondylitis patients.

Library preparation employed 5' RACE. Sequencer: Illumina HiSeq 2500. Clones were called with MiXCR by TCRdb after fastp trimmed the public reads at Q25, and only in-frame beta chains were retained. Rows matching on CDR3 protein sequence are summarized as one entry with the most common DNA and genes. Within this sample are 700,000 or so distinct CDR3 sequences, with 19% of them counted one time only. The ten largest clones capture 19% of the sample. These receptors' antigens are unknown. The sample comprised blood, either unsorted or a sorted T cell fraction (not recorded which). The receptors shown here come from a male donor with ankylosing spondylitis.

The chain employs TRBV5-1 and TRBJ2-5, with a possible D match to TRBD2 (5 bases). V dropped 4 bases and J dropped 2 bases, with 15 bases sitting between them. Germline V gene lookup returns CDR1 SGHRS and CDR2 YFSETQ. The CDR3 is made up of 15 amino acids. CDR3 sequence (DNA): TGCGCCAGCAGCCCGAGGGCTACAGCACAAGAGACCCAGTACTTC. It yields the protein CASSPRATAQETQYF.

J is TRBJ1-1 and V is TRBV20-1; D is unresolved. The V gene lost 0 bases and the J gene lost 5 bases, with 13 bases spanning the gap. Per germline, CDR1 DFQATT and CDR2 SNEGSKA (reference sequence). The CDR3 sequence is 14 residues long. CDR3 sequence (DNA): TGCAGTGCTAGAGATTCGAGGGAAGGTACTGAAGCTTTCTTT. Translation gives CSARDSREGTEAFF.

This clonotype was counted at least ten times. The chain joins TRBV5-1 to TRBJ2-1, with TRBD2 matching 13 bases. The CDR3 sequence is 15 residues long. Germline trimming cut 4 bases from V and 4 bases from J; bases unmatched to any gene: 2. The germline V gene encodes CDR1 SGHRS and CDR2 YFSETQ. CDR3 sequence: CASSGTSGVYNEQFF. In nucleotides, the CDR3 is TGCGCCAGCAGCGGGACTAGCGGGGTATACAATGAGCAGTTCTTC.

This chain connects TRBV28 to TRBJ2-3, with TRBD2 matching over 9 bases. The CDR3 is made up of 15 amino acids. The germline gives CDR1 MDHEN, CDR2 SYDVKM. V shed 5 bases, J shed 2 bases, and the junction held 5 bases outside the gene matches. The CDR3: CASSPSGKNTDTQYF. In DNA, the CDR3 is TGTGCCAGCAGTCCTAGCGGGAAAAACACAGATACGCAGTATTTT. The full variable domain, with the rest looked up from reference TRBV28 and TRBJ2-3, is DVKVTQSSRYLVKRTGEKVFLECVQDMDHENMFWYRQDPGLGLRLIYFSYDVKMKEKGDIPEGYSVSREKKERFSLILESASTNQTSMYLCASSPSGKNTDTQYFGPGTRLTVL.

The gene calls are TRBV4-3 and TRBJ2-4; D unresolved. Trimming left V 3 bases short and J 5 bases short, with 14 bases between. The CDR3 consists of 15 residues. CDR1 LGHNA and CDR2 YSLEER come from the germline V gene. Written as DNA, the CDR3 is TGCGCCAGCAGCCAGGAGCTCCGGGCCCAAAACATTCAGTACTTC. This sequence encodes CASSQELRAQNIQYF.

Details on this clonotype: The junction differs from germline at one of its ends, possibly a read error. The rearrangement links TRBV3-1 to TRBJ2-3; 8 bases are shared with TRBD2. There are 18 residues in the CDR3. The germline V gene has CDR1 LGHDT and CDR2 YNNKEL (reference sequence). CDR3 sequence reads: CASSLTLASGSSTNTQYF. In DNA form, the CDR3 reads TGTGCCAGCAGCTTAACGTTGGCTAGCGGGTCTAGCACAAATACGCAGTATTTT.

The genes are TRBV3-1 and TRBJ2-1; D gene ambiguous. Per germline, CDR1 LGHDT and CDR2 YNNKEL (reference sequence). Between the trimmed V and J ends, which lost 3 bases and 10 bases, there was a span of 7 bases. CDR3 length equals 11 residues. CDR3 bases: TGTGCCAGCAGCCATTTGGGGGAGCAGTTCTTC. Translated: CASSHLGEQFF.

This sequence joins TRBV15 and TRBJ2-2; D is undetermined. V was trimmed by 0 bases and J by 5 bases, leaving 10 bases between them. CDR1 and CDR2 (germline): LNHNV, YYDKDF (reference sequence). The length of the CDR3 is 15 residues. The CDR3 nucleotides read TGTGCCACCAGCAGAGAGGAAATAAGAACCGGGGAGCTGTTTTTT. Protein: CATSREEIRTGELFF. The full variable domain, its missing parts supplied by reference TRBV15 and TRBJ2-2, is DAMVIQNPRYQVTQFGKPVTLSCSQTLNHNVMYWYQQKSSQAPKLLFHYYDKDFNNEADTPDNFQSRRPNTSFCFLDIRSPGLGDTAMYLCATSREEIRTGELFFGEGSRLTVL.

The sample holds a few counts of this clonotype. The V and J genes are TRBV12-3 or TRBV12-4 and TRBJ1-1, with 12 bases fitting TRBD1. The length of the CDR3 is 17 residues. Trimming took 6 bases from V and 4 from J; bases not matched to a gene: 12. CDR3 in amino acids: CASSRAGTGGAVTEAFF. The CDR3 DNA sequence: TGTGCCAGCAGCCGAGCCGGGACAGGGGGCGCGGTCACTGAAGCTTTCTTT.

CDR3 region: CSAPKAWEGVYEQYF. The CDR3 DNA is TGCAGTGCCCCCAAGGCGTGGGAGGGGGTCTACGAGCAGTACTTC. This chain links TRBV20-1 with TRBJ2-7, with D perhaps TRBD2 (7 bases). V gave up 6 bases and J gave up 3 bases, with 21 bases separating them. The CDR3 length is 15 residues. From germline, CDR1 is DFQATT and CDR2 SNEGSKA (reference sequence).